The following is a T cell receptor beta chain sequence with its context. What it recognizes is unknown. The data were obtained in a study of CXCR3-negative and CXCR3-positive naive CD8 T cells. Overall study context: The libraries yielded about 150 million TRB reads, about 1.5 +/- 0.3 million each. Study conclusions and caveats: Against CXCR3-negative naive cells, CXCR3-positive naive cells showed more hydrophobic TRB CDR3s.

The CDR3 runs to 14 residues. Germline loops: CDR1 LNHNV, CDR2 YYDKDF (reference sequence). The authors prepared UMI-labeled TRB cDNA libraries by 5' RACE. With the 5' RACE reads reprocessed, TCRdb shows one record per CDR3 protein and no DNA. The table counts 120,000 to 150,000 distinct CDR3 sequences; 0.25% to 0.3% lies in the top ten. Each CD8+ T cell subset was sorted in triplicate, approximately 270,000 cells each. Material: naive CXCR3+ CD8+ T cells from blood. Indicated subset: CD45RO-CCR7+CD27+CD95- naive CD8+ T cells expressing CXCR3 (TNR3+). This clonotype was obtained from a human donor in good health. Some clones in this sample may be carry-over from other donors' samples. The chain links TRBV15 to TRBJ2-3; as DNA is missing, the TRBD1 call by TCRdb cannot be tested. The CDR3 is CATSIRQGTDTQYF. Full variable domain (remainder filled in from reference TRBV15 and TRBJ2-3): DAMVIQNPRYQVTQFGKPVTLSCSQTLNHNVMYWYQQKSSQAPKLLFHYYDKDFNNEADTPDNFQSRRPNTSFCFLDIRSPGLGDTAMYLCATSIRQGTDTQYFGPGTRLTVL.